These 21 T cell receptor beta chains were all obtained from the same sample, sequenced in a study of blood T cells in healthy people across ages. A second PCR of about 6 to 11 cycles used a sample-barcoded 5' primer and a J-beta primer mix. TCRdb called the 5' RACE reads again in MiXCR, with one record for every CDR3 protein. Among 500,000 to 550,000 distinct CDR3 sequences listed, more than 20% were seen once. This same sample was also taken into another study, of T cells of mothers and their children.

Sequences were obtained from blood. The receptors stem from a boy between 5 and 17 years old in good health.

This clonotype was picked up a small number of times. This chain uses TRBV7-6 with TRBJ2-5; no definite D call. V shed 1 base and J shed 7 bases, with 7 bases lying between them. Germline CDR1 and CDR2: SGHVS and FNYEAQ. The CDR3 totals 12 residues. The CDR3 loop reads CASSLEGATQYF. CDR3 sequence (DNA): TGTGCCAGCAGCTTAGAGGGTGCGACCCAGTACTTC.

This clonotype has just a few counts. The CDR3 reads CATAQVSGNTIYF. As DNA, the CDR3 is TGTGCCACCGCTCAGGTTTCTGGAAACACCATATATTTT. V and J are TRBV7-9 and TRBJ1-3; D gene uncertain. Trimming pared 10 bases from V and 1 base from J, leaving 11 bases between. The CDR3 has 13 amino acids. Germline-derived CDR1 and CDR2 are SEHNR and FQNEAQ (reference sequence). Supplemented by reference TRBV7-9 and TRBJ1-3, the full variable domain reads DTGVSQNPRHKITKRGQNVTFRCDPISEHNRLYWYRQTLGQGPEFLTYFQNEAQLEKSRLLSDRFSAERPKGSFSTLEIQRTEQGDSAMYLCATAQVSGNTIYFGEGSWLTVV.

This clonotype was seen more than once but under ten times. The genes are TRBV4-3 and TRBJ1-2; D not certain. This CDR3 has 12 amino acids. Germline assignment: CDR1 LGHNA and CDR2 YSLEER. Trimming removed 0 bases at V and 8 bases at J, with 7 bases between. The CDR3: CASSQDGYGYTF. The CDR3 nucleotides read TGCGCCAGCAGCCAAGATGGGTACGGCTACACCTTC.

This clonotype has ten or more counts. The chain uses TRBV3-1 and TRBJ2-1, with D unclear. V lost 1 base and J lost 1, with 11 bases in between. CDR1 and CDR2 from the germline V gene are LGHDT and YNNKEL (reference sequence). This CDR3 comprises 16 residues. CDR3 sequence reads: CASSQAVRGSYNEQFF. Here the CDR3 DNA reads TGTGCCAGCAGCCAAGCGGTTAGAGGTTCCTACAATGAGCAGTTCTTC.

This CDR3 reads CASSIRESSYEQYF. The CDR3 DNA sequence: TGTGCCAGTAGTATTCGGGAGAGCTCCTACGAGCAGTACTTC. V usage is TRBV19 and J usage is TRBJ2-7; tentatively, D is TRBD2 (6 bases). The germline V and J ends were trimmed by 3 bases and 0 bases, with 9 bases remaining between them. The CDR3 spans 14 residues. CDR1 and CDR2 from the germline V gene are LNHDA and SQIVND (reference sequence).

The chain recombines TRBV7-8 with TRBJ1-4; no definite D call. Germline assignment: CDR1 SGHVS and CDR2 FQNEAQ. Trimming took off 1 base at V and 5 bases at J, with 11 bases between the two ends. This CDR3 comprises 15 residues. The CDR3 loop reads CASSLVGGKNEKLFF. The CDR3 DNA follows: TGTGCCAGCAGCTTAGTAGGCGGAAAAAATGAAAAACTGTTTTTT.

The J gene is TRBJ2-1, the V gene TRBV11-2; 14 bases are a match to TRBD2. The CDR3 totals 17 residues. In germline, CDR1 is SGHAT, CDR2 FQNNGV. The J segment lost 7 bases and the V segment lost 1 base, leaving 6 bases of the junction unmatched. CDR3 protein: CASSLGRLAGGVNEQFF. Here the CDR3 DNA reads TGTGCCAGCAGCTTAGGGCGACTAGCGGGAGGGGTTAATGAGCAGTTCTTC. The variable domain in full, completed from reference TRBV11-2 and TRBJ2-1, reads EAGVAQSPRYKIIEKRQSVAFWCNPISGHATLYWYQQILGQGPKLLIQFQNNGVVDDSQLPKDRFSAERLKGVDSTLKIQPAKLEDSAVYLCASSLGRLAGGVNEQFFGPGTRLTVL.

This clonotype occurred many times. The J gene is TRBJ2-1, the V gene TRBV4-3; D remains unclear. CDR3 size: 13 residues. The V gene's germline CDR1 is LGHNA and CDR2 YSLEER. V was cut by 4 bases and J by 7 bases, with 11 bases left in between. The CDR3 DNA follows: TGCGCCAGCAGCCGTGGTGGATGGAATGAGCAGTTCTTC. Residues: CASSRGGWNEQFF.

The chain joins TRBV7-2 to TRBJ2-7, with D unresolved. The end of the DNA fits TRBJ2-1 better, so the J call may be wrong. The V gene's germline CDR1 is SGHTA and CDR2 FQGNSA. The CDR3 has 18 residues. In DNA form, the CDR3 reads TGTGCCAGCAGCGCCTCTCCTGGATCCCTGTCATACAACGGTGAGCAGTTCTTC. This gives the protein CASSASPGSLSYNGEQFF.

This clonotype has ten or more counts. This chain connects TRBV20-1 to TRBJ2-1, with no clear D. The CDR3 totals 13 residues. Per germline, CDR1 DFQATT and CDR2 SNEGSKA (reference sequence). The CDR3 loop reads CSPRPGSYNEQFF. The CDR3, as DNA: TGCAGCCCAAGGCCGGGTTCCTACAATGAGCAGTTCTTC.

This clonotype was observed a few times. V usage is TRBV10-3 and J usage is TRBJ2-7, with 8 bases matching TRBD2. Germline-derived CDR1 and CDR2 are ENHRY and SYGVKD. V lost 3 bases, J lost 3 bases, and 7 bases stayed unmatched. The CDR3 is 15 amino acids. The CDR3: CAISDPGGVSYEQYF. The CDR3, as DNA: TGTGCCATCAGTGACCCGGGGGGGGTCAGCTACGAGCAGTACTTC.

The chain carries TRBV7-9 and TRBJ2-4; perhaps TRBD1 as D (6 bases). Germline V lookup: CDR1 SEHNR, CDR2 FQNEAQ (reference sequence). V was cut by 4 bases and J by 3 bases, with 19 bases left in between. The CDR3 spans 17 residues. In DNA form, the CDR3 reads TGTGCCAGCAGCTATACCCCCACAGGGTTGGGCAAAAACATTCAGTACTTC. Its translation: CASSYTPTGLGKNIQYF. The whole variable domain, filled in from reference TRBV7-9 and TRBJ2-4, reads DTGVSQNPRHKITKRGQNVTFRCDPISEHNRLYWYRQTLGQGPEFLTYFQNEAQLEKSRLLSDRFSAERPKGSFSTLEIQRTEQGDSAMYLCASSYTPTGLGKNIQYFGAGTRLSVL.

The sample holds a few counts of this clonotype. This chain links TRBV5-5 with TRBJ2-2; either TRBD1 or TRBD2 may fit D (5 bases each). The length of the CDR3 is 16 residues. Trimming cost V 4 bases and J 4 bases, with 17 bases left between them. Germline CDR1 reads SGHKS; CDR2 reads YYEKEE (reference sequence). The CDR3 is CASSQEPRAGTGELFF. The CDR3 region has the DNA TGTGCCAGCAGCCAGGAACCCAGGGCGGGCACCGGGGAGCTGTTTTTT.

This clonotype was counted between two and nine times. The gene calls are TRBV5-1 and TRBJ2-5, with 7 positions matching TRBD1. The trim removed 3 bases at V and 3 bases at J, leaving 14 bases unmatched. The CDR3 covers 17 residues. CDR1 SGHRS and CDR2 YFSETQ come from the germline V gene. CDR3 DNA: TGCGCCAGCAGCTCGGCTTCGATGGGACAGATTGAAGAGACCCAGTACTTC. Encoded protein: CASSSASMGQIEETQYF.

This clonotype has just a few counts. The rearrangement uses TRBV5-1 and TRBJ2-5; D is possibly TRBD1 (6 bases). The J call may be mistaken, given a closer DNA end match to TRBJ2-7. Germline CDR1 and CDR2: SGHRS and YFSETQ. The CDR3 has 16 residues. CDR3 region: CASSPTLPRGPYEQYF. For the CDR3, the DNA is TGCGCCAGCAGCCCCACACTTCCCAGGGGCCCCTACGAGCAGTACTTC.

This clonotype was detected a few times. This chain links TRBV28 with TRBJ2-1, with a weak D call TRBD2 (5 bases). Trimming removed 3 bases at V and 4 bases at J, with 13 bases between. The CDR3 totals 15 residues. Germline CDR1 and CDR2: MDHEN and SYDVKM. The CDR3 DNA reads as TGTGCCAGCAGTTTTTTCCGGGGAAATTACAATGAGCAGTTCTTC. Amino acid sequence: CASSFFRGNYNEQFF.

This rearrangement joins TRBV18 to TRBJ2-5, with D perhaps matching TRBD2 (5 bases). Germline lookup yields CDR1 KGHSH and CDR2 LQKENI. The CDR3 covers 15 residues. V gave up 4 bases and J gave up 0 bases, with 12 bases separating them. CDR3 bases: TGTGCCAGCTCACGGCGGACTGATTACCAAGAGACCCAGTACTTC. It translates to CASSRRTDYQETQYF.

The table lists this clonotype with many counts. V is TRBV7-2 and J is TRBJ2-1, with D perhaps TRBD1 (5 bases). The CDR3 has 14 residues. CDR1 is SGHTA, CDR2 FQGNSA, per germline. Trimming cost V 1 base and J 4 bases, with 8 bases left between them. The CDR3 protein is CASSLGRGYNEQFF. CDR3 nucleotides: TGTGCCAGCAGCTTAGGAAGGGGTTACAATGAGCAGTTCTTC.

This clonotype was observed a few times. V is TRBV12-5 and J is TRBJ2-7; D unresolved. This CDR3 region has 11 residues. V gave up 6 bases and J gave up 4 bases, with 7 bases separating them. CDR1 and CDR2 from the germline V gene are LGHNT and FRNRAP. CDR3 region: CASGMGYEQYF. Here the CDR3 DNA reads TGTGCTAGTGGCATGGGTTACGAGCAGTACTTC.

The chain recombines TRBV25-1 with TRBJ2-7, with unresolved D. The J call may be in error: the DNA end matches TRBJ2-5 better. Germline assignment: CDR1 MGHDK and CDR2 SYGVNS. The CDR3 is 15 amino acids. This CDR3 reads CASSGHSEVQETQYF. The DNA for the CDR3 is TGTGCCAGCAGTGGGCACTCTGAGGTTCAAGAGACCCAGTACTTC.

This clonotype appeared a few times. The V call is TRBV6-1, the J call TRBJ2-5, with D maybe TRBD1 (6 bases). The V end was cut by 5 bases, the J end by 2 bases, with 15 bases between. Germline V gene data show CDR1 as MNHNS and CDR2 as SASEGT. This CDR3 spans 15 amino acids. CDR3 region: CASSQDRTPQETQYF. The DNA of the CDR3 is TGTGCCAGCAGTCAAGACAGGACCCCTCAAGAGACCCAGTACTTC.